This is a list of T cell receptor beta chains from one sample in a study of T cell responses to AZD1222 COVID-19 vaccine. Data came from immunoSEQ multiplex PCR; TCRdb stores just in-frame clones and leaves some out. The sample contains some 130,000 clones, roughly 90% of which appear only once. The sequencing used peripheral blood, collected on day 0 of AZD1222 vaccination. The source is an adult in good health. The CDR3 runs from the conserved cysteine through the conserved F or W.

j_call | v_call | cdr3_length | cdr3_aa
TRBJ1-1 | TRBV4-2 | 16 | CASRPTNRGQNTEAFF
TRBJ2-7 | TRBV30 | 12 | CAWTGGWDEQYF
TRBJ2-5 | TRBV9 | 15 | CASSVSGTDQETQYF
TRBJ1-5 | TRBV27 | 16 | CASSPTGPRTNQPQHF
TRBJ2-1 | TRBV5-6 | 16 | CASSLEASGRGNEQFF
TRBJ2-7 | TRBV5-4 | 15 | CASSSLDIEAYEQYF
TRBJ1-3 | TRBV11-2 | 14 | CASSFSGSGNTIYF
TRBJ2-5 | TRBV5-5 | 13 | CASSGGLVGAQYF
TRBJ1-1 | TRBV4-3 | 16 | CASSRTFRASNTEAFF
TRBJ2-2 | TRBV28 | 14 | CASMGGGFTGELFF
TRBJ2-1 | TRBV7-9 | 16 | CASSPTLAPGYNEQFF
TRBJ1-5 | TRBV28 | 15 | CASRALLNSNQPQHF
TRBJ1-1 | TRBV3-1/TRBV3-2 | 15 | CASSRSLRGRAEAFF
TRBJ2-2 | TRBV5-1 | 15 | CASSLTGTTRGELFF
TRBJ1-5 | TRBV30 | 13 | CAWSPGSGQPQHF
TRBJ2-7 | TRBV29-1 | 12 | CSVGEVTVEQYF
TRBJ1-4 | TRBV5-1 | 14 | CASKGATTNEKLFF
TRBJ2-7 | TRBV5-1 | 13 | CASSLGAGYEQYF
TRBJ1-2 | TRBV25-1 | 14 | CASSDGRGLDGYTF
TRBJ1-1 | TRBV30 | 11 | CAWSGESEAFF
TRBJ2-5 | TRBV6-4 | 13 | CASSDGYQETQYF
TRBJ2-7 | TRBV28 | 11 | CASSSGFRVLF
TRBJ2-7 | TRBV7-9 | 12 | CASSLTGHEQYF
TRBJ1-5 | TRBV19 | 16 | CASSITAQGNNQPQHF
TRBJ2-3 | TRBV11-3 | 18 | CASSLGTSGSRSTDTQYF
TRBJ2-7 | TRBV24-1 | 13 | CATSDGTDYEQYF
TRBJ1-1 | TRBV3-1/TRBV3-2 | 11 | CASSQAREAFF
TRBJ1-6 | TRBV21-1 | 17 | CASSIRTASSYNSPLHF
TRBJ1-1 | TRBV30 | 12 | CAWGHSNTEAFF
TRBJ1-1 | TRBV7-2 | 17 | CASSERDRGYKNTEAFF
TRBJ2-7 | TRBV28 | 12 | CASTPGAGEQYF
TRBJ2-3 | TRBV19 | 15 | CASTWTSGSTDTQYF
TRBJ1-1 | TRBV28 | 15 | CASSLSGGFGAEAFF
TRBJ1-5 | TRBV7-2 | 15 | CASSLGRTRNQPQHF
TRBJ1-5 | TRBV12-3/TRBV12-4 | 12 | CASSPGSQPQHF
TRBJ1-3 | TRBV30 | 14 | CAWSRGGPGNTIYF
TRBJ2-7 | TRBV9 | 15 | CASSAAGGVLHEQYF
TRBJ2-7 | TRBV27 | 11 | CASRLGGEQYF
TRBJ1-5 | TRBV28 | 14 | CATDSLDSNQPQHF
TRBJ1-6 | TRBV7-2 | 14 | CASSLNRGGSPLHF
TRBJ2-1 | TRBV11-2 | 15 | CASSSPGQWGNEQFF
TRBJ1-1 | TRBV2 | 11 | CARVSRESAFF
TRBJ2-4 | TRBV7-9 | 17 | CASSSPAQGVAKNIQYF
TRBJ1-1 | TRBV18 | 16 | CASSPPLQGFNTEAFF
TRBJ2-5 | TRBV5-1 | 17 | CASSLPKRGGGQETQYF
TRBJ1-2 | TRBV4-2 | 15 | CASSAQGARGYGYTF
TRBJ1-5 | TRBV28 | 14 | CASSSDAGNQPQHF
TRBJ1-3 | TRBV28 | 15 | CASSPGLNSGNTIYF